These 3 T cell receptor beta chains were sequenced from one sample in a study of beta chain features in type 1 diabetes. Sequencing targeted expressed TCRB transcripts, as all isolated RNA had been reverse transcribed. Sequencing was performed with immunoSEQ multiplex PCR; in TCRdb, only in-frame clones are kept and a portion is missing. This sample has roughly 140,000 clones, with less than 9.5% found just once. Sequenced input: central memory CD4+ T cells from blood. These receptors originate from a man younger than 35 in good health.

The table lists this clone with a few counts. The chain is built from TRBV7-8 and TRBJ2-7; tentatively, D is TRBD2 (5 bases). Germline V gives CDR1 SGHVS, CDR2 FQNEAQ. This CDR3 has 17 amino acids. V gave up 0 bases and J gave up 2 bases, with 17 bases separating them. CDR3 loop: CASSLARRSQRPYEQYF. The CDR3 DNA sequence: TGTGCCAGCAGCTTAGCGCGGAGGTCTCAAAGACCCTACGAGCAGTACTTC.

This clone was seen more than once but under ten times. J is TRBJ1-5 and V is TRBV4-2; D call uncertain. Per germline, CDR1 LGHNA and CDR2 YNFKEQ. V lost 1 base to trimming and J lost 0 bases, with 7 bases between them. The CDR3 has 15 amino acids. CDR3 in amino acids: CASSQGRVSNQPQHF. CDR3 bases: TGTGCCAGCAGCCAAGGACGGGTTAGCAATCAGCCCCAGCATTTT.

This clone was counted a few times. This chain uses TRBV7-3 with TRBJ1-4, with 8 bases lining up with TRBD1. The junction had 4 bases not matched to a gene; V was cut back by 8 bases and J by 5 bases. There are 13 residues in the CDR3. Germline CDR1 reads SGHTA; CDR2 reads FQGTGA. This CDR3 is CASSRDRNEKLFF. In DNA, the CDR3 is TGTGCCAGCTCGCGGGACAGGAATGAAAAACTGTTTTTT.